This T cell receptor beta chain was observed in a study of monozygotic twins with inflammatory bowel disease. Whole-study results and caveats: Discordant twins showed the same repertoire similarity as concordant twins, possibly from limited power.

From the 5' RACE reads, TCRdb lists one entry per CDR3 protein and no DNA. This listing includes approximately 210,000 distinct CDR3 sequences. Germline V gives CDR1 MNHEY, CDR2 SMNVEV (reference sequence). The CDR3 has 12 residues. In the case of this clonotype: Its cognate antigen is unknown.

The sequence was obtained from a human donor with ulcerative colitis or Crohn's disease, or a healthy co-twin of an affected twin (not recorded which). What was sequenced was blood. The V gene is TRBV27, the J gene TRBJ2-7. CDR3 in amino acids: CASGRNLGEQYF.